Detailed here is one TCR beta chain. Assay used: immunoSEQ multiplex PCR; TCRdb lists only in-frame clones, some missing. Of around 500,000 clones listed, 70% to 80% were seen once; the top ten hold about 13%. The sample comes from a study of shared clonotypes between healthy human individuals. Every one of the donors was a Caucasian adult that lived in Nashville, Tennessee. About 84 million PBMCs supplied genomic DNA for unsorted samples. Trimming stripped 7 bases from V and 5 bases from J, with 15 bases between. The CDR3 runs 14 residues. In germline, CDR1 is LNHDA, CDR2 SQIVND (reference sequence). This TCR was recovered from a middle-aged woman in good health. Some clones in this sample may be carry-over from other donors' samples. The V call is TRBV19, the J call TRBJ2-1, with D perhaps TRBD2 (5 bases). The sample taken for sequencing was PBMCs. The CDR3 reads CASNPGLDNNEQFF. Here the CDR3 DNA reads TGTGCCAGTAACCCAGGACTGGATAACAATGAGCAGTTCTTC.